The sequence of this T cell receptor beta chain was determined in a study of neurological immune-mediated disorders. The germline gives CDR1 MNHEY, CDR2 SVGEGT. The ends lost 0 bases at V and 4 bases at J; junction bases unmatched: 17. The CDR3 runs 20 residues. With 10-nucleotide random UMIs, 5'RACE was used to make the cDNA. TCRdb processed the 5' RACE reads anew with MiXCR; each CDR3 protein has one entry. The sample carries 65,000 to 95,000 distinct CDR3 sequences, about 5.5% recorded once. This clonotype was found many times. The antigen is undetermined. Study observations and caveats: Sharing of CDR3 amino acid sequences among expanded clones across subjects was absent, suggesting private repertoires in all groups. Multiple sclerosis patients had less TCR clonal expansion than even healthy controls, unlike HTLV-1-associated myelopathy.

This TCR came from a woman aged 25 to 39 with multiple sclerosis. J is TRBJ2-1 and V is TRBV6-2 or TRBV6-3, with 8 bases matching TRBD2. Sequencing input: PBMCs. In DNA, the CDR3 is TGTGCCAGCAGTTACTCAATTTTACGGCGGGAGGATCTTGTTTACAATGAGCAGTTCTTC. Protein sequence: CASSYSILRREDLVYNEQFF.